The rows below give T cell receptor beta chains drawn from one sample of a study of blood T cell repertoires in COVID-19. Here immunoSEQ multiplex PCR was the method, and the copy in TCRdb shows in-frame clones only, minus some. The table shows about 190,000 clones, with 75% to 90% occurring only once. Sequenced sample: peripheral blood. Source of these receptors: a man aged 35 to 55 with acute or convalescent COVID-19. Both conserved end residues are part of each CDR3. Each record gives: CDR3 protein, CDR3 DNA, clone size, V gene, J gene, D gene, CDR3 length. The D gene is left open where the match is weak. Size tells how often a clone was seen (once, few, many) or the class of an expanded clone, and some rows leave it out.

CDR3 protein: CASSTLLRDTQYF
CDR3 DNA: TGTGCCAGCTCAACTCTTCTGAGAGATACGCAGTATTTT
clone size: NA
V gene: TRBV18
J gene: TRBJ2-3
D gene: NA
CDR3 length: 13

CDR3 protein: CASSPIGQGLNYGYTF
CDR3 DNA: TGCGCCAGCAGCCCCATCGGACAGGGCCTTAACTATGGCTACACCTTC
clone size: NA
V gene: TRBV4-1
J gene: TRBJ1-2
D gene: TRBD1
CDR3 length: 16

CDR3 protein: CASSLGPGWNSPLHF
CDR3 DNA: TGTGCCAGCAGCTTAGGGCCGGGGTGGAATTCACCCCTCCACTTT
clone size: NA
V gene: TRBV7-3
J gene: TRBJ1-6
D gene: NA
CDR3 length: 15

CDR3 protein: CAWSVKGAVGEQYF
CDR3 DNA: TGTGCCTGGAGTGTAAAGGGGGCAGTCGGCGAGCAGTACTTC
clone size: NA
V gene: TRBV30
J gene: TRBJ2-7
D gene: TRBD1
CDR3 length: 14

CDR3 protein: CASSLPQGEGSPLHF
CDR3 DNA: TGTGCCAGCAGCTTACCCCAGGGGGAAGGTTCACCCCTCCACTTT
clone size: NA
V gene: TRBV7-9
J gene: TRBJ1-6
D gene: TRBD1
CDR3 length: 15

CDR3 protein: CASSPRGSTYEQYF
CDR3 DNA: TGTGCCAGCAGTCCCCGGGGGTCTACCTACGAGCAGTACTTC
clone size: few
V gene: TRBV27
J gene: TRBJ2-7
D gene: NA
CDR3 length: 14

CDR3 protein: CASSRPLGPLEQYF
CDR3 DNA: TGTGCCAGCAGCCGTCCTTTGGGGCCCTTGGAGCAGTACTTC
clone size: NA
V gene: TRBV5-6
J gene: TRBJ2-7
D gene: NA
CDR3 length: 14

CDR3 protein: CASSYGRGYGDNQPQHF
CDR3 DNA: TGTGCCAGCAGTTACGGACGAGGGTATGGAGACAATCAGCCCCAGCATTTT
clone size: NA
V gene: TRBV6-2/TRBV6-3
J gene: TRBJ1-5
D gene: NA
CDR3 length: 17

CDR3 protein: CASSPPGLAAYEQYF
CDR3 DNA: TGTGCCAGCAGCCCTCCCGGACTAGCCGCGTACGAGCAGTACTTC
clone size: NA
V gene: TRBV7-8
J gene: TRBJ2-7
D gene: TRBD2
CDR3 length: 15

CDR3 protein: CASSKARDTQYF
CDR3 DNA: TGTGCCAGCAGCAAGGCCCGAGATACGCAGTATTTT
clone size: NA
V gene: TRBV21-1
J gene: TRBJ2-3
D gene: NA
CDR3 length: 12

CDR3 protein: CASRSGNSRISGNTIYF
CDR3 DNA: TGTGCCAGCAGGTCGGGGAATTCCCGGATCTCTGGAAACACCATATATTTT
clone size: few
V gene: TRBV11-2
J gene: TRBJ1-3
D gene: NA
CDR3 length: 17

CDR3 protein: CASSPPSRDEQFF
CDR3 DNA: TGTGCCAGCAGTCCCCCTAGCAGAGATGAGCAGTTCTTC
clone size: once
V gene: TRBV12-3/TRBV12-4
J gene: TRBJ2-1
D gene: NA
CDR3 length: 13

CDR3 protein: CASSGQISGNTIYF
CDR3 DNA: TGTGCCAGCAGCGGACAGATCTCTGGAAACACCATATATTTT
clone size: NA
V gene: TRBV13
J gene: TRBJ1-3
D gene: NA
CDR3 length: 14

CDR3 protein: CASSMQATNTEAFF
CDR3 DNA: TGTGCCAGTAGTATGCAGGCTACGAACACTGAAGCTTTCTTT
clone size: NA
V gene: TRBV19
J gene: TRBJ1-1
D gene: NA
CDR3 length: 14

CDR3 protein: CASSGQTGEIQPQHF
CDR3 DNA: TGTGCCAGCAGTGGGCAGACAGGGGAAATTCAGCCCCAGCATTTT
clone size: NA
V gene: TRBV2
J gene: TRBJ1-5
D gene: TRBD1
CDR3 length: 15

CDR3 protein: CASSQVDRGLNEQFF
CDR3 DNA: TGCGCCAGCAGCCAAGTGGACAGGGGGCTGAATGAGCAGTTCTTC
clone size: NA
V gene: TRBV4-1
J gene: TRBJ2-1
D gene: TRBD1
CDR3 length: 15

CDR3 protein: CASSFSSGDTEAFF
CDR3 DNA: TGTGCCAGCAGCTTTTCGTCGGGAGACACTGAAGCTTTCTTT
clone size: NA
V gene: TRBV7-2
J gene: TRBJ1-1
D gene: NA
CDR3 length: 14

CDR3 protein: CASMGRGTGELFF
CDR3 DNA: TGTGCCAGTATGGGTCGGGGGACCGGGGAGCTGTTTTTT
clone size: NA
V gene: TRBV3-1/TRBV3-2
J gene: TRBJ2-2
D gene: NA
CDR3 length: 13

CDR3 protein: CAISRDSEETQYF
CDR3 DNA: TGTGCCATCAGCCGGGACAGCGAAGAGACCCAGTACTTC
clone size: NA
V gene: TRBV10-3
J gene: TRBJ2-5
D gene: TRBD1
CDR3 length: 13

CDR3 protein: CASSKSPQTSGLYEQYF
CDR3 DNA: TGTGCCAGCAGCAAAAGTCCGCAGACTAGCGGACTATACGAGCAGTACTTC
clone size: NA
V gene: TRBV21-1
J gene: TRBJ2-7
D gene: NA
CDR3 length: 17

CDR3 protein: CASTLRGQRNTEAFF
CDR3 DNA: TGTGCCAGTACCCTGAGGGGACAGAGGAACACTGAAGCTTTCTTT
clone size: NA
V gene: TRBV19
J gene: TRBJ1-1
D gene: TRBD1
CDR3 length: 15

CDR3 protein: CASSFIPGQQETQYF
CDR3 DNA: TGCGCCAGCAGCTTCATACCGGGACAGCAAGAGACCCAGTACTTC
clone size: NA
V gene: TRBV5-1
J gene: TRBJ2-5
D gene: TRBD1
CDR3 length: 15

CDR3 protein: CASSEIAGGPDTQYF
CDR3 DNA: TGCGCCAGCAGTGAGATAGCGGGGGGCCCAGATACGCAGTATTTT
clone size: NA
V gene: TRBV10-2
J gene: TRBJ2-3
D gene: TRBD2
CDR3 length: 15

CDR3 protein: CASSPDRKYNSPLHF
CDR3 DNA: TGTGCCAGCAGTCCGGACAGGAAATATAATTCACCCCTCCACTTT
clone size: NA
V gene: TRBV6-5
J gene: TRBJ1-6
D gene: TRBD1
CDR3 length: 15

CDR3 protein: CASSARNEQFF
CDR3 DNA: TGCGCCAGCAGTGCGCGGAATGAGCAGTTCTTC
clone size: NA
V gene: TRBV10-1
J gene: TRBJ2-1
D gene: NA
CDR3 length: 11

CDR3 protein: CASSPYPPSGGFYNEQFF
CDR3 DNA: TGTGCCAGCAGCCCATATCCCCCTAGCGGGGGGTTCTACAATGAGCAGTTCTTC
clone size: once
V gene: TRBV27
J gene: TRBJ2-1
D gene: TRBD2
CDR3 length: 18

CDR3 protein: CASSLGRGNTQYF
CDR3 DNA: TGTGCCAGCAGCTTAGGAAGAGGAAATACGCAGTATTTT
clone size: NA
V gene: TRBV13
J gene: TRBJ2-3
D gene: NA
CDR3 length: 13

CDR3 protein: CASSQDRVEGDTQYF
CDR3 DNA: TGCGCCAGCAGCCAAGATCGAGTGGAGGGAGATACGCAGTATTTT
clone size: NA
V gene: TRBV4-3
J gene: TRBJ2-3
D gene: NA
CDR3 length: 15

CDR3 protein: CASTLRGKFTLHF
CDR3 DNA: TGTGCCAGCACTTTAAGGGGGAAATTCACCCTCCACTTT
clone size: NA
V gene: TRBV2
J gene: TRBJ1-6
D gene: NA
CDR3 length: 13

CDR3 protein: CASSQERGGKLFF
CDR3 DNA: TGTGCCAGCAGCCAAGAACGAGGAGGAAAACTGTTTTTT
clone size: NA
V gene: TRBV14
J gene: TRBJ1-4
D gene: NA
CDR3 length: 13

CDR3 protein: CASSPRLAGGQETQYF
CDR3 DNA: TGTGCTAGCAGCCCGAGACTAGCGGGGGGGCAAGAGACCCAGTACTTC
clone size: NA
V gene: TRBV7-7
J gene: TRBJ2-5
D gene: TRBD2
CDR3 length: 16

CDR3 protein: CASSSAKPPSGDTQYF
CDR3 DNA: TGTGCCAGCAGCTCGGCCAAGCCGCCATCGGGAGATACGCAGTATTTT
clone size: NA
V gene: TRBV7-9
J gene: TRBJ2-3
D gene: NA
CDR3 length: 16

CDR3 protein: CATSRDPDRSSYEQYF
CDR3 DNA: TGTGCCACCAGCAGAGATCCCGACAGGTCATCCTACGAGCAGTACTTC
clone size: NA
V gene: TRBV15
J gene: TRBJ2-7
D gene: NA
CDR3 length: 16

CDR3 protein: CASSQGRSPGYYEQYF
CDR3 DNA: TGTGCCAGCAGCCAAGGTAGGTCCCCCGGGTACTACGAGCAGTACTTC
clone size: NA
V gene: TRBV3-1/TRBV3-2
J gene: TRBJ2-7
D gene: NA
CDR3 length: 16

CDR3 protein: CATSRDRNYEQYF
CDR3 DNA: TGTGCCACCAGCAGGGACAGGAACTACGAGCAGTACTTC
clone size: NA
V gene: TRBV15
J gene: TRBJ2-7
D gene: TRBD1
CDR3 length: 13

CDR3 protein: CASSRSGQVAEKLFF
CDR3 DNA: TGTGCCAGCAGTCGCTCGGGACAGGTGGCGGAAAAACTGTTTTTT
clone size: NA
V gene: TRBV6-5
J gene: TRBJ1-4
D gene: TRBD1
CDR3 length: 15

CDR3 protein: CASSSRRTSSYEQYF
CDR3 DNA: TGTGCCAGCAGTTCCCGGCGGACTAGCTCCTACGAGCAGTACTTC
clone size: NA
V gene: TRBV27
J gene: TRBJ2-7
D gene: TRBD2
CDR3 length: 15

CDR3 protein: CASSPGGGLSYEQYF
CDR3 DNA: TGCGCCAGCAGCCCCGGTGGAGGGCTCTCTTACGAGCAGTACTTC
clone size: NA
V gene: TRBV4-3
J gene: TRBJ2-7
D gene: NA
CDR3 length: 15

CDR3 protein: CASSLKLPEQYF
CDR3 DNA: TGTGCCAGCAGTTTAAAACTACCCGAGCAGTACTTC
clone size: NA
V gene: TRBV12-3/TRBV12-4
J gene: TRBJ2-7
D gene: NA
CDR3 length: 12

CDR3 protein: CASSPPGGGIDYNEQFF
CDR3 DNA: TGTGCCAGCTCGCCCCCTGGAGGGGGCATTGACTACAATGAGCAGTTCTTC
clone size: NA
V gene: TRBV18
J gene: TRBJ2-1
D gene: NA
CDR3 length: 17

CDR3 protein: CASSPGLAGIMQYF
CDR3 DNA: TGTGCCAGCAGCCCCGGACTAGCGGGGATCATGCAGTACTTC
clone size: NA
V gene: TRBV7-2
J gene: TRBJ2-7
D gene: TRBD2
CDR3 length: 14

CDR3 protein: CAWSVTSNTEAFF
CDR3 DNA: TGTGCCTGGAGTGTAACCAGTAACACTGAAGCTTTCTTT
clone size: NA
V gene: TRBV30
J gene: TRBJ1-1
D gene: NA
CDR3 length: 13

CDR3 protein: CASGQANGYTF
CDR3 DNA: TGTGCCTCAGGGCAGGCCAATGGCTACACCTTC
clone size: few
V gene: TRBV30
J gene: TRBJ1-2
D gene: NA
CDR3 length: 11

CDR3 protein: CATGAGAFDSPLHF
CDR3 DNA: TGTGCCACCGGGGCAGGGGCCTTCGACTCACCCCTCCACTTT
clone size: NA
V gene: TRBV27
J gene: TRBJ1-6
D gene: NA
CDR3 length: 14

CDR3 protein: CASSSDYPNEQFF
CDR3 DNA: TGTGCCAGCAGCTCGGACTATCCCAATGAGCAGTTCTTC
clone size: NA
V gene: TRBV5-4
J gene: TRBJ2-1
D gene: NA
CDR3 length: 13

CDR3 protein: CASSVSPGVSPLHF
CDR3 DNA: TGTGCCAGCAGCGTATCACCAGGGGTTTCACCCCTCCACTTT
clone size: few
V gene: TRBV7-8
J gene: TRBJ1-6
D gene: NA
CDR3 length: 14

CDR3 protein: CASSLVSGGLYEQFF
CDR3 DNA: TGTGCCAGCAGCTTGGTGAGCGGGGGGTTGTATGAGCAGTTCTTC
clone size: NA
V gene: TRBV5-8
J gene: TRBJ2-1
D gene: TRBD2
CDR3 length: 15

CDR3 protein: CASSSRERGPNQPQHF
CDR3 DNA: TGTGCCAGCAGCTCTAGGGAGCGCGGTCCCAATCAGCCCCAGCATTTT
clone size: NA
V gene: TRBV11-2
J gene: TRBJ1-5
D gene: NA
CDR3 length: 16

CDR3 protein: CASSFRDSSNQPQHF
CDR3 DNA: TGTGCCAGCAGTTTCCGGGACAGTAGCAATCAGCCCCAGCATTTT
clone size: NA
V gene: TRBV6-2/TRBV6-3
J gene: TRBJ1-5
D gene: TRBD1
CDR3 length: 15

CDR3 protein: CASSLQETQYF
CDR3 DNA: TGTGCCAGCAGTCTTCAAGAGACCCAGTACTTC
clone size: NA
V gene: TRBV7-9
J gene: TRBJ2-5
D gene: NA
CDR3 length: 11

CDR3 protein: CSASEGGDTEAFF
CDR3 DNA: TGCAGTGCTAGTGAGGGGGGGGACACTGAAGCTTTCTTT
clone size: NA
V gene: TRBV20-1
J gene: TRBJ1-1
D gene: NA
CDR3 length: 13

CDR3 protein: CASIPTGNYGYTF
CDR3 DNA: TGTGCCAGCATCCCTACAGGGAACTATGGCTACACCTTC
clone size: NA
V gene: TRBV6-5
J gene: TRBJ1-2
D gene: NA
CDR3 length: 13

CDR3 protein: CASSILGTSGAGEQFF
CDR3 DNA: TGTGCCAGTAGTATTCTAGGGACTAGCGGGGCCGGTGAGCAGTTCTTC
clone size: NA
V gene: TRBV19
J gene: TRBJ2-1
D gene: TRBD2
CDR3 length: 16

CDR3 protein: CASSLGFRGANEKLFF
CDR3 DNA: TGTGCCAGCAGTTTAGGATTTAGGGGCGCGAATGAAAAACTGTTTTTT
clone size: NA
V gene: TRBV28
J gene: TRBJ1-4
D gene: NA
CDR3 length: 16

CDR3 protein: CASRAGTLSTDTQYF
CDR3 DNA: TGTGCCAGTAGGGCCGGGACATTGAGCACAGATACGCAGTATTTT
clone size: once
V gene: TRBV19
J gene: TRBJ2-3
D gene: NA
CDR3 length: 15